This note documents a single T cell receptor (beta chain) sequence. As yet, its antigen is unknown. The CDR3 is 13 residues long. V shed 3 bases and J shed 1 base, with 8 bases lying between them. CDR1 is SGDLS, CDR2 YYNGEE, per germline. The data are from a study of T-cell memory formation after mild COVID-19. Study at large: In these data, TCR clusters were largely donor specific. Study-wide results and limits: Those CD4+ clones that contracted were mainly in CM and EM (CD8+ ones in EMRA). Researchers could not confirm that second-wave clones peaking on day 37 targeted SARS-CoV-2.

TCRdb re-called the 5' RACE reads with MiXCR, one entry per CDR3 protein. This sample has some 82,000 distinct CDR3 sequences; around 13% occur once, and the top ten carry 41%. The chain is built from TRBV9 and TRBJ2-7, with D uncertain. The sample consisted of PBMCs or a T cell subset sorted from them (not recorded which). This receptor was taken from a man aged 18-30 years who had mild COVID-19 (a few samples of this study predate the infection). Cell type and time point are not known. In DNA form, the CDR3 reads TGTGCCAGCAGCGGAGTCCAGTCCTACGAGCAGTACTTC. The encoded protein is CASSGVQSYEQYF.